Listed here are 27 T cell receptor beta chains from one sample, sequenced in a study of human T cells and chemical hapten exposure. Time point: pre-sensitization, week 0. The treatment: therapeutic diphenylcyclopropenone sensitization with weekly scalp DPC. TCRdb fed the RACE reads into MiXCR, producing one record per CDR3 protein. Among 350,000 to 450,000 distinct CDR3 sequences listed, 4% to 6% were seen once. The specimen comprised whole blood, sampled in connection with sensitization to the hapten diphenylcyclopropenone (DPC). The source is a woman aged 45 to 65 with alopecia areata. Some clones in this sample may be carry-over from other donors' samples.

This clonotype was observed many times. This sequence joins TRBV7-8 and TRBJ1-5; no clear D. Germline V gene data show CDR1 as SGHVS and CDR2 as FQNEAQ. V lost 1 base and J lost 4, with 8 bases in between. CDR3 length equals 14 residues. The chain's CDR3 is CASSLGYGNQPQHF. CDR3 in DNA: TGTGCCAGCAGCTTAGGGTATGGAAATCAGCCCCAGCATTTT.

This clonotype was found a few times. The V gene is TRBV28, the J gene TRBJ1-4, with 7 bases lining up with TRBD1. From germline, CDR1 is MDHEN and CDR2 SYDVKM. Trimming took 4 bases from V and 8 from J; bases not matched to a gene: 10. CDR3 length: 15 amino acids. DNA for the CDR3: TGTGCCAGCAGTTCCCAACAGGGGACCAGCGAAAAACTGTTTTTT. This sequence encodes CASSSQQGTSEKLFF.

This clonotype was detected many times. V usage is TRBV12-3 or TRBV12-4 and J usage is TRBJ2-3; a weak D match, TRBD1 (6 bases). V gave up 6 bases and J gave up 4 bases, with 14 bases separating them. The CDR3 has 14 residues. The CDR3 DNA sequence: TGTGCCAGCAGCAGCAGGGGTTCGGCAGATACGCAGTATTTT. Translating gives CASSSRGSADTQYF.

The sample holds many counts of this clonotype. The CDR3 is CASSFHSNQPQHF. CDR3 in DNA: TGTGCCAGCAGTTTTCATAGCAATCAGCCCCAGCATTTT. This chain links TRBV27 with TRBJ1-5, with D unclear. CDR1 and CDR2 (germline): MNHEY, SMNVEV (reference sequence). Trimming took off 3 bases at V and 0 bases at J, with 3 bases between the two ends. The CDR3 has 13 residues.

This clonotype was seen ten or more times. The chain combines TRBV5-1 with TRBJ2-5; possibly TRBD1 for D (6 bases). Germline-derived CDR1 and CDR2 are SGHRS and YFSETQ. Trimming stripped 4 bases from V and 3 bases from J, with 13 bases between. The CDR3 has 14 residues. This chain's CDR3 is CASSPQGTEETQYF. CDR3 in DNA: TGCGCCAGCAGCCCACAGGGTACTGAAGAGACCCAGTACTTC.

This clonotype was counted only a few times. J is TRBJ2-7 and V is TRBV29-1; TRBD1 might be the D (7 bases). Trimming removed 4 bases from V and 3 bases from J, with 22 bases in between. CDR1 is SQVTM, CDR2 ANQGSEA, per germline. CDR3 length: 16 residues. CDR3 DNA: TGCAGCGTTGCCGGTCCCCGCGGACAGGACTACTACGAGCAGTACTTC. It specifies CSVAGPRGQDYYEQYF.

This chain uses TRBV20-1 with TRBJ1-2; no clear D gene. The CDR3 extends over 13 amino acids. The ends were cut back, 4 bases at V and 4 bases at J, with 13 bases in the middle. Germline V gene data show CDR1 as DFQATT and CDR2 as SNEGSKA (reference sequence). CDR3 in amino acids: CSAIEGAAYGYTF. The DNA for the CDR3 is TGCAGTGCTATCGAGGGAGCTGCCTATGGCTACACCTTC.

Turning to this clonotype: At one end the junction does not follow the germline gene, possibly because of a read error. The chain has TRBV3-1 and TRBJ2-1; a possible D gene is TRBD2 (7 bases). From germline, CDR1 is LGHDT and CDR2 YNNKEL (reference sequence). The CDR3 extends over 15 amino acids. This CDR3 is CASSLRTGRDNEQFF. The CDR3 region has the DNA TGTGCCAGCAGCCTTCGTACAGGGAGGGACAACGAGCAGTTCTTC.

In this sample, this clonotype turned up many times. The chain uses TRBV20-1 and TRBJ1-5, with 8 nucleotides matching TRBD1. From germline, CDR1 is DFQATT and CDR2 SNEGSKA (reference sequence). CDR3 length equals 16 residues. Unmatched junction bases numbered 4, after V lost 0 bases and J lost 0 bases. The CDR3 region has the DNA TGCAGTGCTAGAGATAGCACAGGGGGTAGCAATCAGCCCCAGCATTTT. Translated: CSARDSTGGSNQPQHF.

This clonotype was counted at least ten times. The gene calls are TRBV11-2 and TRBJ2-7; TRBD2 is a possible D gene (6 bases). Trimming took off 7 bases at V and 4 bases at J, with 23 bases between the two ends. Germline CDR1 is SGHAT and CDR2 is FQNNGV. This CDR3 comprises 16 residues. This chain's CDR3 is CASTPRLEARKYEQYF. The CDR3 nucleotides are TGTGCCAGCACCCCTAGACTAGAGGCCCGAAAGTACGAGCAGTACTTC.

The sample holds a few counts of this clonotype. The V and J genes are TRBV28 and TRBJ2-3; 10 nucleotides line up with TRBD1. CDR3 length: 16 amino acids. The germline CDR1 and CDR2 sequences are MDHEN and SYDVKM. With 5 bases clipped from V and 2 bases from J, the junction kept 7 bases outside the gene matches. The CDR3 nucleotides read TGTGCCAGCAGTATTCTAGGGACAGGGGACACAGATACGCAGTATTTT. Its protein is CASSILGTGDTDTQYF. Filled out from reference TRBV28 and TRBJ2-3, the complete variable domain reads DVKVTQSSRYLVKRTGEKVFLECVQDMDHENMFWYRQDPGLGLRLIYFSYDVKMKEKGDIPEGYSVSREKKERFSLILESASTNQTSMYLCASSILGTGDTDTQYFGPGTRLTVL.

At least ten counts were recorded for this clonotype. The chain employs TRBV19 and TRBJ2-1; 11 bases agree with TRBD2. V lost 6 bases to trimming and J lost 8 bases; unmatched junction nucleotides: 21. CDR1 and CDR2 (germline): LNHDA, SQIVND (reference sequence). This CDR3 contains 19 residues. The DNA of the CDR3 is TGTGCCAGTAGAAATGGCCTCTATACTGGACTAGCGGGTTTGGATGAGCAGTTCTTC. Translation: CASRNGLYTGLAGLDEQFF.

This chain links TRBV4-2 with TRBJ1-5; 9 bases align to TRBD1. The V segment lost 0 bases and the J segment 5 bases; nucleotides outside the gene matches: 2. The CDR3 is 15 amino acids. Germline V gene lookup returns CDR1 LGHNA and CDR2 YNFKEQ. The CDR3 DNA follows: TGTGCCAGCAGCCAAGAGGACAGGGGAGATCAGCCCCAGCATTTT. Its translation: CASSQEDRGDQPQHF.

V is TRBV18 and J is TRBJ2-3; D is possibly TRBD2 (5 bases). Germline CDR1 and CDR2: KGHSH and LQKENI. This CDR3 is built from 16 residues. V was clipped by 0 bases and J by 1 base, with 11 bases between them. CDR3 DNA: TGTGCCAGCTCACCACCGATTGGGAGTCGCACAGATACGCAGTATTTT. Residues: CASSPPIGSRTDTQYF.

V is TRBV4-2 and J is TRBJ2-7; D ambiguous. The CDR3 is made up of 17 amino acids. Per germline, CDR1 LGHNA and CDR2 YNFKEQ. Trimming removed 1 base at V and 4 bases at J, with 20 bases between. The CDR3 DNA reads TGTGCCAGCAGCCAAGTCCTTTCAGTCGAAGGCTTTTACGAGCAGTACTTC. This codes for CASSQVLSVEGFYEQYF.

The chain joins TRBV20-1 to TRBJ1-6; tentatively, D is TRBD1 (5 bases). From germline, CDR1 is DFQATT and CDR2 SNEGSKA (reference sequence). The V gene lost 0 bases and the J gene lost 3 bases, with 18 bases spanning the gap. The CDR3 covers 18 residues. The CDR3 is CSARDPGRGRLYNSPLHF. CDR3 DNA sequence: TGCAGTGCTAGAGACCCCGGCCGGGGGAGACTCTATAATTCACCCCTCCACTTT.

This clonotype was recorded at least ten times. The V call is TRBV9, the J call TRBJ2-3, with TRBD2 matching 9 bases. The ends lost 0 bases at V and 9 bases at J; junction bases unmatched: 14. CDR1 is SGDLS, CDR2 YYNGEE, per germline. The CDR3 has 17 amino acids. This chain's CDR3 is CASSVEASGITLGTQYF. CDR3 nucleotide sequence: TGTGCCAGCAGCGTAGAGGCTAGCGGGATTACCTTGGGGACGCAGTATTTT.

This clonotype was picked up a small number of times. J is TRBJ1-5 and V is TRBV20-1; D unclear. The V end was cut by 0 bases, the J end by 4 bases, with 7 bases between. This CDR3 is built from 13 residues. The germline gives CDR1 DFQATT, CDR2 SNEGSKA (reference sequence). CDR3: CSARDSGNQPQHF. CDR3 sequence (DNA): TGCAGTGCTAGAGATTCTGGGAATCAGCCCCAGCATTTT.

The gene calls are TRBV10-3 and TRBJ1-1; weak D call: TRBD1 (5 bases). CDR3 length equals 14 residues. Trimming left V 6 bases short and J 1 base short, with 12 bases between. Germline V lookup: CDR1 ENHRY, CDR2 SYGVKD. The DNA for the CDR3 is TGTGCCATCAGATCCAGGGAGGGGAACACTGAAGCTTTCTTT. It encodes CAIRSREGNTEAFF.

This clonotype was observed at least ten times. The rearrangement links TRBV6-1 to TRBJ1-5, with a weak D call TRBD1 (6 bases). V was shortened by 1 base and J by 5 bases, with 9 bases between the two germline ends. Germline values: CDR1 MNHNS, CDR2 SASEGT. The CDR3 loop spans 14 amino acids. The CDR3 here is CASSEGGGDQPQHF. CDR3 sequence (DNA): TGTGCCAGCAGTGAAGGAGGGGGGGATCAGCCCCAGCATTTT.

This clonotype was observed at least ten times. The chain couples TRBV7-9 to TRBJ2-1; D not certain. This CDR3 comprises 13 residues. From germline, CDR1 is SEHNR and CDR2 FQNEAQ (reference sequence). V dropped 0 bases and J dropped 10 bases, with 10 bases sitting between them. The CDR3 here is CASSLAAWQEQFF. The CDR3 nucleotides read TGTGCCAGCAGCTTAGCCGCGTGGCAGGAGCAGTTCTTC.

This clonotype was observed many times. The J gene is TRBJ2-3, the V gene TRBV4-2, with 8 positions matching TRBD2. V trimming: 1 base; J trimming: 0 bases; junction bases outside the gene matches: 3. CDR1 and CDR2 (germline): LGHNA, YNFKEQ. This CDR3 region has 16 residues. The CDR3 here is CASSQVVAGSTDTQYF. The CDR3 coding sequence is TGTGCCAGCAGCCAAGTCGTAGCGGGAAGCACAGATACGCAGTATTTT.

This clonotype was seen more than once but under ten times. V and J are TRBV5-1 and TRBJ1-1; 12 positions agree with TRBD1. With V trimmed by 5 bases and J by 11 bases, 7 bases remained unmatched. The CDR3 is 13 amino acids. Germline CDR1 reads SGHRS; CDR2 reads YFSETQ. CDR3 in DNA: TGCGCCAGCAGGGATGGGACAGGGGGCTGGGCTTTCTTT. Translating it yields CASRDGTGGWAFF.

This clonotype was recorded at least ten times. This chain uses TRBV20-1 with TRBJ1-1; D unresolved. Germline assignment: CDR1 DFQATT and CDR2 SNEGSKA (reference sequence). The V end lost 3 bases, the J end lost 0 bases, and 8 bases lay between the germline ends. This CDR3 region has 13 residues. Here the CDR3 DNA reads TGCAGTGCTAGTGACGAGGTGAACACTGAAGCTTTCTTT. This encodes CSASDEVNTEAFF.

This chain joins TRBV12-3 or TRBV12-4 and TRBJ1-1; D remains unclear. The CDR3 runs to 14 residues. V lost 3 bases and J 3 bases, leaving 11 bases between the germline ends. Written as DNA, the CDR3 is TGTGCCAGCAGTTTCGACGACCGTGACACTGAAGCTTTCTTT. Translated: CASSFDDRDTEAFF.

This clonotype was counted many times. The V and J genes are TRBV20-1 and TRBJ2-5; weak D call: TRBD2 (5 bases). CDR1 and CDR2 (germline): DFQATT, SNEGSKA (reference sequence). The ends were cut back, 5 bases at V and 5 bases at J, with 9 bases in the middle. This CDR3 contains 11 residues. CDR3 sequence reads: CSAQRSETQYF. As DNA, the CDR3 is TGCAGTGCTCAGCGGAGTGAGACCCAGTACTTC.

This chain uses TRBV9 with TRBJ1-1; D might be TRBD1 (5 bases). Germline V gene sequence: CDR1 SGDLS, CDR2 YYNGEE. Trimming took off 0 bases at V and 1 base at J, with 7 bases between the two ends. The CDR3 is 14 amino acids. The CDR3 region is CASSVGRENTEAFF. The CDR3 DNA reads TGTGCCAGCAGCGTAGGCAGGGAGAACACTGAAGCTTTCTTT.